These T cell receptor beta chains were read from a single sample in a study of brain T cells in children with intractable seizures. The repertoire was sequenced with immunoSEQ multiplex PCR; TCRdb's copy has only in-frame clones and lacks some. The sample has 340,000 or so clones, roughly 92% seen once; the top ten hold 4.5% to 7%. Specimen: peripheral blood, collected roughly 5 months after surgery. The receptors originated from a boy in the first two years of life with tuberous sclerosis and intractable seizures. Each CDR3 is given with its conserved first and last residue. The D gene is left open where the match is weak. Rows may omit the clone size; those that give it use once, few, many or a size class.

j_gene: TRBJ1-2
d_gene: .
v_gene: TRBV2
abundance: .
CDR3nt: TGTGCCAGGGGACTAACAGGTTGGGTTAACTATGGCTACACCTTC
CDR3aa: CARGLTGWVNYGYTF

j_gene: TRBJ1-4
d_gene: TRBD1
v_gene: TRBV27
abundance: once
CDR3nt: TGTGCCAGCAGTCCTACAGGGGGCTATACAACTAATGAAAAACTGTTTTTT
CDR3aa: CASSPTGGYTTNEKLFF

j_gene: TRBJ1-1
d_gene: TRBD1
v_gene: TRBV4-1
abundance: .
CDR3nt: TGCGCCAGCAGCCCCCCTGGGACAGGGGGCCGAGGCACTGAAGCTTTCTTT
CDR3aa: CASSPPGTGGRGTEAFF

j_gene: TRBJ1-1
d_gene: TRBD1
v_gene: TRBV20-1
abundance: .
CDR3nt: TGCAGTGCTAGTCCGAACAGGGGTTGGGGAGACACTGAAGCTTTCTTT
CDR3aa: CSASPNRGWGDTEAFF

j_gene: TRBJ1-1
d_gene: .
v_gene: TRBV7-8
abundance: .
CDR3nt: TGTGCCAGCAGCTTAGCGAGGTTCCTAGACACTGAAGCTTTCTTT
CDR3aa: CASSLARFLDTEAFF

j_gene: TRBJ1-4
d_gene: TRBD1
v_gene: TRBV12-5
abundance: once
CDR3nt: TGTGCTAGTGGTTTGGTAACAGTGGACAGGGTGAGGACAACTAATGAAAAACTGTTTTTT
CDR3aa: CASGLVTVDRVRTTNEKLFF

j_gene: TRBJ1-4
d_gene: .
v_gene: TRBV29-1
abundance: .
CDR3nt: TGCAGCGTTGCAACTAATGAAAAACTGTTTTTT
CDR3aa: CSVATNEKLFF

j_gene: TRBJ2-7
d_gene: TRBD2
v_gene: TRBV4-1
abundance: .
CDR3nt: TGCGCCAGCAGCCATCAAGCGGGAGGCATTTACGAGCAGTACTTC
CDR3aa: CASSHQAGGIYEQYF

j_gene: TRBJ2-6
d_gene: TRBD1
v_gene: TRBV27
abundance: .
CDR3nt: TGTGCCAGCAGTCCCGGAGGTGGACAGGGCTCTGGGGCCAACGTCCTGACTTTC
CDR3aa: CASSPGGGQGSGANVLTF

j_gene: TRBJ2-3
d_gene: .
v_gene: TRBV28
abundance: .
CDR3nt: TGTGCCAGCCTCAATTCTATCACAGATACGCAGTATTTT
CDR3aa: CASLNSITDTQYF

j_gene: TRBJ1-2
d_gene: TRBD1
v_gene: TRBV30
abundance: .
CDR3nt: TGTGCCTGGAGGGACAGGTATCGGGGCTACACCTTC
CDR3aa: CAWRDRYRGYTF

j_gene: TRBJ2-7
d_gene: TRBD2
v_gene: TRBV24-1
abundance: .
CDR3nt: TGTGCCACCAGTGAGACTAGCGGGAGGATCTACGAGCAGTACTTC
CDR3aa: CATSETSGRIYEQYF

j_gene: TRBJ1-1
d_gene: .
v_gene: TRBV6-5
abundance: .
CDR3nt: TGTGCCAGCAGTTACTCGAGAGACACTGAAGCTTTCTTT
CDR3aa: CASSYSRDTEAFF

j_gene: TRBJ1-4
d_gene: .
v_gene: TRBV15
abundance: .
CDR3nt: TGTGCCACCAGCATTTGCCGGGACTTGACAGAGGATGAAAAACTGTTTTTT
CDR3aa: CATSICRDLTEDEKLFF

j_gene: TRBJ2-7
d_gene: TRBD2
v_gene: TRBV5-1
abundance: .
CDR3nt: TGCGCCAGCAGCCCGGGACTAGCCTACGAGCAGTACTTC
CDR3aa: CASSPGLAYEQYF

j_gene: TRBJ1-2
d_gene: .
v_gene: TRBV24-1
abundance: .
CDR3nt: TGTGCCACCAGTGAAGGACATAACTATGGCTACACCTTC
CDR3aa: CATSEGHNYGYTF

j_gene: TRBJ1-2
d_gene: TRBD1
v_gene: TRBV19
abundance: once
CDR3nt: TGTGCCAGTAGTGCGGACAGGGCAGGCTATGGCTACACCTTC
CDR3aa: CASSADRAGYGYTF

j_gene: TRBJ2-2
d_gene: .
v_gene: TRBV7-9
abundance: .
CDR3nt: TGTGCCAGCAGCTTAGCGCGAACAGGGCCCGGGGAGCTGTTTTTT
CDR3aa: CASSLARTGPGELFF

j_gene: TRBJ2-1
d_gene: .
v_gene: TRBV9
abundance: .
CDR3nt: TGTGCCAGCAGCGTAGGGAGGTACTCCTACAATGAGCAGTTCTTC
CDR3aa: CASSVGRYSYNEQFF

j_gene: TRBJ2-2
d_gene: TRBD1
v_gene: TRBV3-1/TRBV3-2
abundance: .
CDR3nt: TGTGCCAGCCGGGACAGAAACACCGGGGAGCTGTTTTTT
CDR3aa: CASRDRNTGELFF

j_gene: TRBJ2-3
d_gene: TRBD2
v_gene: TRBV4-1
abundance: .
CDR3nt: TGCGCCAGCAGCTGGACTAGCGGGGAGATAAGCACAGATACGCAGTATTTT
CDR3aa: CASSWTSGEISTDTQYF

j_gene: TRBJ2-5
d_gene: TRBD2
v_gene: TRBV7-2
abundance: .
CDR3nt: TGTGCCAGCAGCTCCCTCGGGGCGGGGGGGCTGGAGACCCAGTACTTC
CDR3aa: CASSSLGAGGLETQYF

j_gene: TRBJ2-1
d_gene: .
v_gene: TRBV30
abundance: .
CDR3nt: TGTGCCTGGAAGGGGGTGGGTGGACCGAGCTCCTACAATGAGCAGTTCTTC
CDR3aa: CAWKGVGGPSSYNEQFF

j_gene: TRBJ2-6
d_gene: TRBD1
v_gene: TRBV12-5
abundance: .
CDR3nt: TGTGCTAGTGGTTTGGTACTCATGGGACAGAGCCTTTCTGGGGCCAACGTCCTGACTTTC
CDR3aa: CASGLVLMGQSLSGANVLTF

j_gene: TRBJ2-3
d_gene: .
v_gene: TRBV19
abundance: many
CDR3nt: TGTGCCAGTAGTCCCTATCGACAGGTGGACACAGATACGCAGTATTTT
CDR3aa: CASSPYRQVDTDTQYF

j_gene: TRBJ2-7
d_gene: .
v_gene: TRBV10-2
abundance: .
CDR3nt: TGCGCCAGCAAATTTCTTGGCGGGACGGAGCAGTACTTC
CDR3aa: CASKFLGGTEQYF

j_gene: TRBJ2-2
d_gene: TRBD1
v_gene: TRBV7-3
abundance: .
CDR3nt: TGTGCCAGCAGCTTAACAGGGGGCAACACCGGGGAGCTGTTTTTT
CDR3aa: CASSLTGGNTGELFF

j_gene: TRBJ1-1
d_gene: .
v_gene: TRBV6-6
abundance: .
CDR3nt: TGTGCCAGCAGTTTCTCCGGCACTGAAGCTTTCTTT
CDR3aa: CASSFSGTEAFF

j_gene: TRBJ2-7
d_gene: TRBD2
v_gene: TRBV4-1
abundance: few
CDR3nt: TGCGCCAGCAGCCAAGGTAGGCAAGCGGGAGTTGACGAGCAGTACTTC
CDR3aa: CASSQGRQAGVDEQYF

j_gene: TRBJ2-1
d_gene: TRBD2
v_gene: TRBV7-3
abundance: .
CDR3nt: TGTGCCAGCAGCGACGGACTAGCGGGCCAAAATGAGCAGTTCTTC
CDR3aa: CASSDGLAGQNEQFF

j_gene: TRBJ1-1
d_gene: .
v_gene: TRBV30
abundance: .
CDR3nt: TGTGCCTGGAGTGTACAGAGAGAAACTGAAGCTTTCTTT
CDR3aa: CAWSVQRETEAFF

j_gene: TRBJ2-4
d_gene: TRBD2
v_gene: TRBV2
abundance: .
CDR3nt: TGTGCCACAACCCTAGCGGGGGACGACATTCAGTACTTC
CDR3aa: CATTLAGDDIQYF

j_gene: TRBJ2-6
d_gene: .
v_gene: TRBV25-1
abundance: .
CDR3nt: TGTGCCAGCAGTGAGCCAACAGTCTCTGGGGCCAACGTCCTGACTTTC
CDR3aa: CASSEPTVSGANVLTF

j_gene: TRBJ1-6
d_gene: .
v_gene: TRBV9
abundance: .
CDR3nt: TGTGCCAGCAGCGTAGGTTCAGGAGATAATTCACCCCTCCACTTT
CDR3aa: CASSVGSGDNSPLHF

j_gene: TRBJ2-1
d_gene: .
v_gene: TRBV24-1
abundance: .
CDR3nt: TGTGCCACCGGCCGAGGACCGTACTACAATGAGCAGTTCTTC
CDR3aa: CATGRGPYYNEQFF

j_gene: TRBJ2-1
d_gene: TRBD2
v_gene: TRBV30
abundance: once
CDR3nt: TGTGCCTGGAGTGTGCGGACTAGCTTGTATGAGCAGTTCTTC
CDR3aa: CAWSVRTSLYEQFF

j_gene: TRBJ2-7
d_gene: .
v_gene: TRBV5-1
abundance: .
CDR3nt: TGCGCCAGCAGGTCTATCTGGTCGGGCTCCTACGAGCAGTACTTC
CDR3aa: CASRSIWSGSYEQYF

j_gene: TRBJ2-7
d_gene: TRBD1
v_gene: TRBV4-2
abundance: .
CDR3nt: TGTGCCAGCAGCCAAGCCTTGACAGGGGGCGAGCAGTACTTC
CDR3aa: CASSQALTGGEQYF

j_gene: TRBJ1-2
d_gene: .
v_gene: TRBV12-3/TRBV12-4
abundance: .
CDR3nt: TGTGCCAGCAGTCCGAAGGGGAGCTATGGCTACACCTTC
CDR3aa: CASSPKGSYGYTF

j_gene: TRBJ1-5
d_gene: .
v_gene: TRBV4-1
abundance: few
CDR3nt: TGCGCCAGCAGCCAAGAGGCCCACCGGCCCCAGCATTTT
CDR3aa: CASSQEAHRPQHF

j_gene: TRBJ1-2
d_gene: .
v_gene: TRBV7-9
abundance: .
CDR3nt: TGTGCCAGCAGCTTTGGGTCCCCATCGTATGGCTACACCTTC
CDR3aa: CASSFGSPSYGYTF

j_gene: TRBJ2-2
d_gene: .
v_gene: TRBV24-1
abundance: .
CDR3nt: TGTGCCACCAGTGAACGCTTCGGCGGGGAGCTGTTTTTT
CDR3aa: CATSERFGGELFF

j_gene: TRBJ1-2
d_gene: .
v_gene: TRBV18
abundance: .
CDR3nt: TGTGCCACGGAGGATGGCTATGGCTACACCTTC
CDR3aa: CATEDGYGYTF

j_gene: TRBJ2-1
d_gene: TRBD2
v_gene: TRBV5-1
abundance: .
CDR3nt: TGCGCCAGCAGCGAGACCGGGACTAGCGGCTACAATGAGCAGTTCTTC
CDR3aa: CASSETGTSGYNEQFF

j_gene: TRBJ2-1
d_gene: TRBD2
v_gene: TRBV4-1
abundance: .
CDR3nt: TGCGCCAGCAGCCAAGATATAGCGGGGCACCCAAGCTCCTACAATGAGCAGTTCTTC
CDR3aa: CASSQDIAGHPSSYNEQFF

j_gene: TRBJ2-7
d_gene: .
v_gene: TRBV3-1/TRBV3-2
abundance: .
CDR3nt: TGTGCCAGCAGCCAAGTGGACGAGCAGTACTTC
CDR3aa: CASSQVDEQYF

j_gene: TRBJ2-7
d_gene: TRBD2
v_gene: TRBV5-1
abundance: .
CDR3nt: TGCGCCAGCAGCTTGGGACTAGCGGGAGATTCCTACGAGCAGTACTTC
CDR3aa: CASSLGLAGDSYEQYF

j_gene: TRBJ1-1
d_gene: .
v_gene: TRBV21-1
abundance: .
CDR3nt: TGTGCCAGCAGCAATAGACAGGGAGTAGCAGAAGCTTTCTTT
CDR3aa: CASSNRQGVAEAFF